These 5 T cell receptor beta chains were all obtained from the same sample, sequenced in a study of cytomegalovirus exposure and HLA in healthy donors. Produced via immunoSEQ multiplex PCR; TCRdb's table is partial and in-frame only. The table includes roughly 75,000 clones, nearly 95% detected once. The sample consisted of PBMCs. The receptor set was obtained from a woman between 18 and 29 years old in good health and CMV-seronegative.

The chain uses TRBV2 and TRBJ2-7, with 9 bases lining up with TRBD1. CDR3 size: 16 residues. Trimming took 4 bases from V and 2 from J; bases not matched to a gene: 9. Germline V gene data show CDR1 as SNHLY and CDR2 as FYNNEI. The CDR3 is CASSVRDREATYEQYF. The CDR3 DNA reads TGTGCCAGCAGTGTTAGGGACAGGGAAGCAACCTACGAGCAGTACTTC.

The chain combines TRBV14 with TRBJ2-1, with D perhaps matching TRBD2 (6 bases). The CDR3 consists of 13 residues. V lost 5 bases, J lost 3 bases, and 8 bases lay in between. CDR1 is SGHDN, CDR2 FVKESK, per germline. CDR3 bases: TGTGCCAGCAGCAAGGGACTCTACAATGAGCAGTTCTTC. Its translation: CASSKGLYNEQFF.

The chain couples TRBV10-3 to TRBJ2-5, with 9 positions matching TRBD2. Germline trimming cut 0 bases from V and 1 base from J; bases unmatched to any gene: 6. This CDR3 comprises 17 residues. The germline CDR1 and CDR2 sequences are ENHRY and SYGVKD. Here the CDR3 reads CAISESVAGVSQETQYF. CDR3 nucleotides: TGTGCCATCAGTGAGTCGGTAGCGGGGGTGAGCCAAGAGACCCAGTACTTC.

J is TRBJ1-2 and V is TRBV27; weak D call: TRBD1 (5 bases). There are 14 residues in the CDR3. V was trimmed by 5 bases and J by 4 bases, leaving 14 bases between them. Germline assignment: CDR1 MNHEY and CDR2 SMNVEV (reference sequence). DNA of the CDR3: TGTGCCAGCAGTCCCATAATGACAGCCTATGGCTACACCTTC. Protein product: CASSPIMTAYGYTF.

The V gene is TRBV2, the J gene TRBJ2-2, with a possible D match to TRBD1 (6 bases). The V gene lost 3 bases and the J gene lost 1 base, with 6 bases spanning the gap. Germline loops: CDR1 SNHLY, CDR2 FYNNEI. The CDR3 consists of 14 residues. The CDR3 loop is CASSEGQNTGELFF. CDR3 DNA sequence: TGTGCCAGCAGTGAGGGACAGAACACCGGGGAGCTGTTTTTT.